Described below is a single TCR beta chain sequence and its context. As yet, its antigen is unknown. The record originates from a study of cytomegalovirus exposure and HLA in healthy donors. The PCR employed 60 Vbeta primers together with 13 Jbeta primers. The method was immunoSEQ multiplex PCR; TCRdb's version includes in-frame clones alone and lacks a portion of them. Among 110,000 to 150,000 clones listed, roughly 70% were seen once. V shed 2 bases and J shed 3 bases, with 7 bases lying between them. This CDR3 region has 13 residues. Germline CDR1 is SGHNT and CDR2 is YENEEA. Findings and limits, study-wide: A missense DCLRE1C variant was associated with V- and J-gene trimming of TCR beta chains in a later analysis, and an independent cohort replicated the association. Cytomegalovirus association was assigned to around 150 TCR beta chains.

The origin of this receptor is a man aged 25-40 years in good health and CMV-seronegative. V is TRBV11-3 and J is TRBJ1-1, with unresolved D. The sequenced sample was PBMCs. CDR3 protein: CASSLYGYTEAFF. The CDR3 nucleotides read TGTGCCAGCAGCTTATACGGTTACACTGAAGCTTTCTTT.